The sequence of this T cell receptor (beta chain) was determined in a study of cytomegalovirus exposure and HLA in healthy donors. Findings of the study overall: About 87% or about 30% of the time was how often most TCR beta V segments were productive, according to an earlier analysis. A later analysis reportedly found that, within productive TCRs, an Asian-associated ancestry cluster had fewer N-insertions than the mean observed across the approximately 690 donors.

The PCR made use of 60 Vbeta and 13 Jbeta primers. The protocol was immunoSEQ multiplex PCR, while the TCRdb copy is restricted to in-frame clones and leaves out a portion. The sample carries 180,000 or so clones, 75% recorded once. Germline V lookup: CDR1 SGHNT, CDR2 YYREEE (reference sequence). This CDR3 contains 15 residues. The V end was cut by 3 bases, the J end by 1 base, with 10 bases between. Comments on this clone: Antigen specificity is unknown.

V gene TRBV5-4 combines with J gene TRBJ1-4; maybe TRBD1 (5 bases). What was sequenced was PBMCs. The receptor comes from a middle-aged woman in good health and CMV-seropositive. The CDR3: CASSSSRGTNEKLFF. As DNA, the CDR3 is TGTGCCAGCAGCTCCTCAAGGGGAACTAATGAAAAACTGTTTTTT.